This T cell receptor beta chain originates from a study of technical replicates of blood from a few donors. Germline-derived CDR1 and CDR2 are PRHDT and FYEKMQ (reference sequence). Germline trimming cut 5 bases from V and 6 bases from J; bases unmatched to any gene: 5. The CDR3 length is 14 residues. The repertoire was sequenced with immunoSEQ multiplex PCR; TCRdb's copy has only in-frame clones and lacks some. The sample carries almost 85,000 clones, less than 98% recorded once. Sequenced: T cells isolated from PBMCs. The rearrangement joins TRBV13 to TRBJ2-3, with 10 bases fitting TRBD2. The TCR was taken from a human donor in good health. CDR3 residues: CASSRLAGADTQYF. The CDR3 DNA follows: TGTGCCAGCAGCCGCCTAGCGGGGGCGGATACGCAGTATTTT.